Following are 26 T cell receptor beta chains from one sample sequenced in a study of blood T cell repertoires in COVID-19. The method was immunoSEQ multiplex PCR; TCRdb's version includes in-frame clones alone and lacks a portion of them. The sample has around 65,000 clones; 65% to 80% are singletons. The sequencing input was peripheral blood. The receptors were gathered from a woman of 80 years or more with active or convalescent COVID-19.

The chain recombines TRBV19 with TRBJ2-1; D is undetermined. V gave up 2 bases and J gave up 9 bases, with 5 bases separating them. CDR1 and CDR2 from the germline V gene are LNHDA and SQIVND (reference sequence). This CDR3 is built from 11 residues. In nucleotides, the CDR3 is TGTGCCAGTAGTATATCGAGTGAGCAGTTCTTC. As protein: CASSISSEQFF.

The chain has TRBV7-2 and TRBJ1-2; TRBD1 is a possible D gene (6 bases). V was shortened by 0 bases and J by 5 bases, with 10 bases between the two germline ends. The length of the CDR3 is 14 residues. In germline, CDR1 is SGHTA, CDR2 FQGNSA. Here the CDR3 reads CASSLAGGGYGYTF. The CDR3 DNA sequence: TGTGCCAGCAGCTTAGCGGGAGGGGGTTATGGCTACACCTTC.

This clone was seen only once. This CDR3 is CASSLDRGGEANTEAFF. CDR3 coding DNA: TGTGCCAGCAGCTTAGATAGGGGTGGGGAGGCGAACACTGAAGCTTTCTTT. This rearrangement joins TRBV11-3 to TRBJ1-1; the D gene is possibly TRBD1 (5 bases). The CDR3 runs 17 residues. The germline CDR1 and CDR2 sequences are SGHNT and YENEEA. V lost 0 bases, J lost 1 base, and 15 bases lay in between.

The genes are TRBV5-8 and TRBJ2-7; TRBD1 might be the D (6 bases). This CDR3 spans 15 amino acids. The germline gives CDR1 SGHTS, CDR2 YDEGEE. Deletions cut 3 bases from V and 5 bases from J, with 18 bases between. CDR3 nucleotide sequence: TGTGCCAGCAGCTCTCCAGGGGTTCGGCGCCACGAGCAGTACTTC. Translated: CASSSPGVRRHEQYF.

The CDR3 DNA reads TGCGCCAGCAGCTCACAGGTGGGGAACACTGAAGCTTTCTTT. This gives the protein CASSSQVGNTEAFF. V gene TRBV5-1 combines with J gene TRBJ1-1; TRBD1 is a possible D gene (5 bases). CDR1 is SGHRS and CDR2 is YFSETQ in the germline V gene. Trimming took 3 bases from V and 1 from J, leaving 10 bases between them. This CDR3 has 14 amino acids.

The chain has TRBV6-5 and TRBJ1-5, with TRBD1 matching over 12 bases. CDR1 is MNHEY and CDR2 is SVGAGI in the germline V gene. There are 16 residues in the CDR3. V gave up 4 bases and J gave up 0 bases; unmatched junction bases: 1. The DNA of the CDR3 is TGTGCCAGCAGTTCGGGACAGGGGGCTAGCAATCAGCCCCAGCATTTT. This sequence encodes CASSSGQGASNQPQHF.

On this clone itself: This specimen includes other DNA sequences encoding the same CDR3. The chain combines TRBV5-1 with TRBJ1-2; a possible D gene is TRBD1 (5 bases). The V end lost 2 bases, the J end lost 1 base, and 6 bases lay between the germline ends. CDR1 is SGHRS and CDR2 is YFSETQ in the germline V gene. This CDR3 is built from 13 residues. The CDR3 sequence: CASSFQGNYGYTF. The CDR3 coding sequence is TGCGCCAGCAGCTTTCAGGGTAACTATGGCTACACCTTC.

A word on this clone: The sample has other DNA sequences that encode this CDR3 too. The chain is built from TRBV18 and TRBJ2-1; 11 positions match TRBD2. The CDR3 loop spans 16 amino acids. Germline V gives CDR1 KGHSH, CDR2 LQKENI. V trimming: 0 bases; J trimming: 4 bases; junction bases outside the gene matches: 2. CDR3 sequence (DNA): TGTGCCAGCTCACCACCTAGCGGGGGGGCGTACAATGAGCAGTTCTTC. Translating gives CASSPPSGGAYNEQFF.

This clone was detected once. This chain links TRBV5-1 with TRBJ2-7, with 11 bases matching TRBD1. Germline V lookup: CDR1 SGHRS, CDR2 YFSETQ. Trimming at V came to 4 bases and at J to 4 bases, leaving 7 bases not matched to a gene. The CDR3 length is 15 residues. The CDR3 coding sequence is TGCGCCAGCAGCGTAGGACAGGGGGCTTTTTACGAGCAGTACTTC. Amino acids: CASSVGQGAFYEQYF. Supplemented by reference TRBV5-1 and TRBJ2-7, the full variable domain reads KAGVTQTPRYLIKTRGQQVTLSCSPISGHRSVSWYQQTPGQGLQFLFEYFSETQRNKGNFPGRFSGRQFSNSRSEMNVSTLELGDSALYLCASSVGQGAFYEQYFGPGTRLTVT.

V usage is TRBV7-6 and J usage is TRBJ1-2; 11 bases are shared with TRBD1. The V gene end was trimmed by 5 bases and the J gene end by 5 bases; junction bases not matched to a gene: 7. The germline V gene has CDR1 SGHVS and CDR2 FNYEAQ. The CDR3 has 15 residues. CDR3 coding DNA: TGTGCCAGCAGCCCACAGGGACAGGGGGTTTATGGCTACACCTTC. It encodes CASSPQGQGVYGYTF.

The gene calls are TRBV29-1 and TRBJ1-5, with D maybe TRBD1 (6 bases). V was trimmed by 6 bases and J by 0 bases, leaving 12 bases between them. Germline CDR1 and CDR2: SQVTM and ANQGSEA. This CDR3 has 14 amino acids. CDR3 amino acids: CSVATGDSNQPQHF. CDR3 bases: TGCAGCGTGGCGACAGGAGATAGCAATCAGCCCCAGCATTTT.

V and J are TRBV7-3 and TRBJ1-2; the D gene is possibly TRBD1 (5 bases). Germline V gene lookup returns CDR1 SGHTA and CDR2 FQGTGA. This CDR3 spans 15 amino acids. V lost 7 bases, J lost 8 bases, and 23 bases lay in between. The CDR3 DNA reads TGTGCCAGCAATCCATCCCTCGGGGGATTCGGCGGCTACACCTTC. This gives the protein CASNPSLGGFGGYTF.

This chain connects TRBV7-9 to TRBJ1-1, with 7 bases identical to TRBD1. Germline values: CDR1 SEHNR, CDR2 FQNEAQ (reference sequence). J lost 3 bases, V lost 4 bases, and 8 bases had no gene match. The CDR3 has 15 residues. The CDR3 region is CASSSRQGLDTEAFF. Here the CDR3 DNA reads TGTGCCAGCAGCTCTAGACAGGGTCTGGACACTGAAGCTTTCTTT. Using reference TRBV7-9 and TRBJ1-1 for the parts outside the CDR3, the full variable domain is DTGVSQNPRHKITKRGQNVTFRCDPISEHNRLYWYRQTLGQGPEFLTYFQNEAQLEKSRLLSDRFSAERPKGSFSTLEIQRTEQGDSAMYLCASSSRQGLDTEAFFGQGTRLTVV.

This clone was recorded only once. The V and J genes are TRBV11-3 and TRBJ1-2, with 11 bases matching TRBD1. CDR1 is SGHNT, CDR2 YENEEA, per germline. V dropped 5 bases and J dropped 7; count of bases not matched to a gene: 6. The CDR3 is made up of 14 amino acids. CDR3 amino acids: CASSAGQGARGYTF. The CDR3 region has the DNA TGTGCCAGCAGCGCCGGACAGGGGGCTCGTGGCTACACCTTC.

The genes are TRBV10-2 and TRBJ2-1; 12 bases match TRBD2. The ends lost 8 bases at V and 7 bases at J; junction bases unmatched: 12. CDR3 length: 16 amino acids. CDR1 and CDR2 (germline): WSHSY, SAAADI. The CDR3 coding sequence is TGCGCCAGCGGACTAGCGGGGCTCTCGGGTAGGAATGAGCAGTTCTTC. Protein sequence: CASGLAGLSGRNEQFF.

This clone was observed once. This sequence joins TRBV6-5 and TRBJ1-2; D unresolved. The germline gives CDR1 MNHEY, CDR2 SVGAGI. V lost 6 bases and J 0 bases, leaving 8 bases between the germline ends. This CDR3 region has 13 residues. The CDR3 is CASSAGANYGYTF. CDR3 nucleotides: TGTGCCAGCAGCGCCGGGGCTAACTATGGCTACACCTTC.

The V gene is TRBV11-2, the J gene TRBJ2-3, with 7 bases aligning to TRBD2. This CDR3 has 15 residues. Germline V CDR1 and CDR2: SGHAT, FQNNGV. The trim removed 3 bases at V and 3 bases at J, leaving 6 bases unmatched. For the CDR3, the DNA is TGTGCCAGCAGCTTCGGGGGGAAACGGACAGATACGCAGTATTTT. This encodes CASSFGGKRTDTQYF.

The CDR3 DNA sequence: TGTGCCAGCAGCCTCCAGAGTTACAGGGGGCATTCTGGGGCCAACGTCCTGACTTTC. As protein: CASSLQSYRGHSGANVLTF. The rearrangement links TRBV7-3 to TRBJ2-6, with 9 bases fitting TRBD1. The trim removed 5 bases at V and 1 base at J, leaving 12 bases unmatched. This CDR3 contains 19 residues. In germline, CDR1 is SGHTA, CDR2 FQGTGA.

Here the CDR3 reads CASSSLTGTSGTFISYNEQFF. CDR3 bases: TGTGCCAGCAGTAGCCTTACGGGGACTAGCGGGACTTTTATCTCCTACAATGAGCAGTTCTTC. The rearrangement joins TRBV2 to TRBJ2-1; TRBD2 matches at 13 bases. From germline, CDR1 is SNHLY and CDR2 FYNNEI. Trimming at V came to 5 bases and at J to 0 bases, leaving 16 bases not matched to a gene. The CDR3 spans 21 residues.

This clone was recorded only once. The V gene is TRBV11-1, the J gene TRBJ2-7; TRBD1 aligns across 8 bases. The CDR3 consists of 14 residues. The V segment lost 5 bases and the J segment 3 bases; nucleotides outside the gene matches: 6. CDR1 SGHAT and CDR2 FQDESV come from the germline V gene (reference sequence). The CDR3 DNA reads as TGTGCCAGCAGCCACGGGACAGGTAGCTACGAGCAGTACTTC. Amino acid sequence: CASSHGTGSYEQYF. Full variable domain (outside the CDR3, taken from reference TRBV11-1 and TRBJ2-7): EAEVAQSPRYKITEKSQAVAFWCDPISGHATLYWYRQILGQGPELLVQFQDESVVDDSQLPKDRFSAERLKGVDSTLKIQPAELGDSAMYLCASSHGTGSYEQYFGPGTRLTVT.

CDR3 protein: CASSRTGIPSYEQYF. DNA for the CDR3: TGTGCCAGCAGCCGCACAGGGATTCCCTCCTACGAGCAGTACTTC. The chain uses TRBV11-2 and TRBJ2-7, with a weak D call TRBD1 (6 bases). The CDR3 consists of 15 residues. CDR1 and CDR2 (germline): SGHAT, FQNNGV. V was pared by 5 bases and J by 0 bases, with 14 bases between.

This clone came up a few times. The chain combines TRBV11-1 with TRBJ1-2; 10 nucleotides line up with TRBD1. The CDR3 is made up of 15 amino acids. With 5 bases clipped from V and 6 bases from J, the junction kept 9 bases outside the gene matches. Germline CDR1 is SGHAT and CDR2 is FQDESV (reference sequence). In DNA form, the CDR3 reads TGTGCCAGCAGCGTTCAGCGGGACAGGGGCCATGGCTACACCTTC. Protein sequence: CASSVQRDRGHGYTF.

The V gene is TRBV5-4, the J gene TRBJ2-2; 7 bases are shared with TRBD1. Germline-derived CDR1 and CDR2 are SGHNT and YYREEE (reference sequence). This CDR3 contains 16 residues. With V trimmed by 0 bases and J by 1 base, 3 bases remained unmatched. CDR3 sequence (DNA): TGTGCCAGCAGCTTGGGATCAGGGGGGAACACCGGGGAGCTGTTTTTT. It encodes CASSLGSGGNTGELFF.

This clone was seen at least ten times. The chain uses TRBV24-1 and TRBJ1-5; unclear D gene. V lost 9 bases, J lost 4 bases, and 12 bases lay in between. The CDR3 is made up of 13 amino acids. From germline, CDR1 is KGHDR and CDR2 SFDVKD. The CDR3 here is CATHDTFNQPQHF. The CDR3 region has the DNA TGTGCCACCCATGACACCTTTAATCAGCCCCAGCATTTT.

The table lists this clone with a few counts. The chain employs TRBV30 and TRBJ1-4; the D gene is possibly TRBD1 (6 bases). The CDR3 has 14 residues. Germline V gene data show CDR1 as GTSNPN and CDR2 as SVGIG (reference sequence). The germline V and J ends were trimmed by 0 bases and 7 bases, with 12 bases remaining between them. The CDR3: CAWSVTGQSEKLFF. The CDR3 DNA reads as TGTGCCTGGAGTGTAACTGGACAGAGTGAAAAACTGTTTTTT.

The chain carries TRBV4-1 and TRBJ2-2; D possibly corresponds to TRBD2 (7 bases). CDR1 MGHRA and CDR2 YSYEKL come from the germline V gene. This CDR3 comprises 17 residues. The ends were cut back, 4 bases at V and 5 bases at J, with 20 bases in the middle. The CDR3 DNA reads as TGCGCCAGCAGCCTCAGGTGGCGGGGGCCAGGGACCGGGGAGCTGTTTTTT. Protein: CASSLRWRGPGTGELFF.